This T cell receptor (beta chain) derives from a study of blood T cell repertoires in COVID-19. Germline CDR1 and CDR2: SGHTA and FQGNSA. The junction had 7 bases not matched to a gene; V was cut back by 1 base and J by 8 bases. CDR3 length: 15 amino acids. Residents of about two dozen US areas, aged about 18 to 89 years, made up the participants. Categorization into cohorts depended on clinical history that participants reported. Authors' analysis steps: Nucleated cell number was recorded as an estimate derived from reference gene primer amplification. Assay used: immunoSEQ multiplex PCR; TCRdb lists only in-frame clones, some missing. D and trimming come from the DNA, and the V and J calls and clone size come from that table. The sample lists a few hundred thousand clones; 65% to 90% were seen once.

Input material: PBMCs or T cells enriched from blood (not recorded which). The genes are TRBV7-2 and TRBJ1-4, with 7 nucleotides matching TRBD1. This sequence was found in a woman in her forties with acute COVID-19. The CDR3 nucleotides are TGTGCCAGCAGCTTAGGAGGGGGCCTGGGGGAAAAACTGTTTTTT. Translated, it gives CASSLGGGLGEKLFF.